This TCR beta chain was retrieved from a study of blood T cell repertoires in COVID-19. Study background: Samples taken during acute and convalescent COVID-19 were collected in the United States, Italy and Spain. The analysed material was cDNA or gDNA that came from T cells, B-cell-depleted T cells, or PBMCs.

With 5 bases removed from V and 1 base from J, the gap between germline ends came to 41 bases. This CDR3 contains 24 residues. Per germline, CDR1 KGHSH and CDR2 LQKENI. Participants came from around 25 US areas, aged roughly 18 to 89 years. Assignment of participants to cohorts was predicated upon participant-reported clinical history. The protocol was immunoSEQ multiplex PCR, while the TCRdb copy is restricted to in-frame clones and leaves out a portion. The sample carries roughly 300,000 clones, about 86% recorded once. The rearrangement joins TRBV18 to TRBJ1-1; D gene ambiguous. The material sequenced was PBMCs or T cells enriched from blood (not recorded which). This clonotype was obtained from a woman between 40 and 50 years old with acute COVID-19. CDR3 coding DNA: TGTGCCAGCTCATTTGGGAATTTCATGAGACGCGGATTTTATAGGAGGGCAAGGAACACTGAAGCTTTCTTT. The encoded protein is CASSFGNFMRRGFYRRARNTEAFF.